Included here is one TCR beta chain sequence, with context. The target antigen is unknown. The TCR alpha and TCR beta cDNA libraries, bearing sample barcodes and UMIs, were generated by 5'RACE using constant-segment primers. One entry per CDR3 protein, called by TCRdb with MiXCR from the 5' RACE reads. The table has approximately 580,000 distinct CDR3 sequences, around 21% seen once. This record comes from a study of T-cell memory formation after mild COVID-19. The study, taken as a whole, reports: Whether second-wave clones peaking at day 37 were SARS-CoV-2 specific went unconfirmed. CD4/CD8 balance held among clones contracting day 15 to 85, and later expanders leaned CD4+.

CDR3 length: 14 amino acids. V was shortened by 5 bases and J by 2 bases, with 12 bases between the two germline ends. CDR1 and CDR2 (germline): SGHTA, FQGNSA. V and J are TRBV7-2 and TRBJ2-5, with D perhaps being TRBD1 or TRBD2 (6 bases each). The receptor's source is an adult woman who had mild COVID-19 (a few samples of this study predate the infection). Cell type and time point are not known. The sample comprised PBMCs or a T cell subset sorted from them (not recorded which). Here the CDR3 DNA reads TGTGCCAGCAGCGCTGGGGGGCTTCAAGAGACCCAGTACTTC. This gives the protein CASSAGGLQETQYF.